This T cell receptor beta chain was retrieved from a study of blood T cells in healthy people across ages (dated by TCRdb to 2013 to 2016). Regarding the research as a whole: In model experiments, template switching captured roughly one uniquely barcoded TCR beta cDNA molecule for every two T cells. Age-related changes in TCR beta repertoire diversity were measured in the study by deep sequencing normalized with unique cDNA molecular identifiers. The donors were divided into four age groups: young (average around 16 years), middle-aged (about 40), aged (around 59) and long-lived (roughly 86). To avoid experimental bias, donors of different ages were spread randomly across the sequencing lanes. For two donors (one aged 18 to 30 and one aged 80 or older), the study analyzed two additional independent replicas of 1 million unique cDNA reads from the same blood draw.

This clonotype was observed at least ten times. It lacks a known antigen. Per-nucleotide qualities are absent, and no much larger clonotype sits a single base away. The donors were under 40 Caucasian individuals from Russia, aged roughly 6 to 100 years, who were systemically healthy. Each donor gave about 10 milliliters of peripheral blood, drawn into EDTA-treated Vacutainer tubes. PBMCs were isolated by Ficoll-Paque density-gradient centrifugation, with at least 6 million obtained per sample. Trizol reagent was used to extract total RNA from PBMCs, with at least 5 micrograms per sample. For every donor, flow cytometry on a PBMC aliquot measured the percentage of naive CD45RAhigh/CD27high T cells. Study-level results and caveats: Estimates of total diversity from one million sequenced T cells were regarded as lower bounds and underestimates. Observed TCR beta diversity per million T cells fell roughly linearly with age, and a significant reduction was already apparent by age around 40. Compared with the aged group, more naive CD4+ T cells, fewer expanded clones and increased TCR diversity were shown by the long-lived group, suggesting age selection. Because profiling used bulk unsorted PBMCs, naive and antigen-experienced compartments could not be compared conclusively. A strong correlation was found between observed TCR beta diversity and the percentage of naive T cells measured by flow cytometry. Because the CMV infection status of the donors was unknown, age-related changes in expanded clonotypes may potentially have been confounded.

Including the terminal cysteine and phenylalanine, the CDR3 comprises 14 residues. Only the CDR3 DNA stays, 42 bases, in frame from base 1. The V end loses 6 bases and the J end loses 6 bases, and a stretch of 15 bases separates them. CDR1 and CDR2, looked up from the germline V gene, are MNHNS and SASEGT. Library preparation was by 5' RACE. Sequenced on an Illumina HiSeq 2500. A second PCR of about 6 to 12 cycles was performed with a sample-barcoded 5' primer and a J-beta primer mix. A template-switch 5' adaptor carrying 12 random nucleotides introduced a unique molecular identifier onto each TCR beta cDNA molecule. Each sample yielded at least 2.5 million CDR3-containing paired-end reads. The Mint cDNA synthesis kit, primed by a TRBC-specific oligonucleotide, was used to synthesize first-strand cDNA from all RNA. After uracil-DNA glycosylase treatment, a first 18-cycle PCR used universal primers M1SS and BC2_uni_R on all cDNA. On the study's bioinformatics: For normalization, 1 million high-quality reads, each with a distinct molecular identifier, were randomly selected from each sample. Reads with shared molecular identifiers were discarded instead of being binned into consensus sequences. CDR3 identification, clonotype clustering and error correction used MiTCR with a Q25 quality threshold and the strictest error-elimination algorithm. A nonparametric unseen species model using Euler transformation provided a lower-bound estimate of total TCR beta diversity. The public reads were reanalyzed by TCRdb: fastp trimming at Q25, MiXCR alignment, in-frame beta chains only. Rows with a matching CDR3 protein are joined into one entry that keeps the most common DNA and genes. These V and J calls derive from TCRdb rather than the authors' analysis. In all, the sample holds 650,000 to 1,000,000 distinct CDR3 sequences, and about 37% of those were seen once. The ten largest clonotypes hold 10% to 15% of the sample.

Sequencing was performed on blood. The source of this sequence is a man between 18 and 35 years old in good health. The chain couples TRBV6-1 to TRBJ2-1, with the identity of the D gene unclear. The DNA reads TGTGCCAGCAGGGCGGTCGGCTCTGGCAATGAGCAGTTCTTC. This sequence encodes CASRAVGSGNEQFF.